This TCR beta chain was documented in a study of T cell repertoires in cytomegalovirus infection. General study results and limits: HLA-C-restricted CMV clonotypes gave the most frequent clonotype in two of eight donors.

Germline assignment: CDR1 MNHEY and CDR2 SMNVEV (reference sequence). Trimming removed 5 bases from V and 2 bases from J; junction bases left unmatched: 9. The CDR3 covers 16 residues. About this clonotype itself: Antigen unknown.

TCRdb reprocessed the reads via MiXCR and lists one record per CDR3 protein. The sample lists a few hundred thousand distinct CDR3 sequences, about 33% occurring once. V and J are TRBV27 and TRBJ1-3, with 7 positions matching TRBD1. The starting material was cultured PBMCs, obtained from culture after CMV antigen stimulation. This TCR derives from a human donor in good health (CMV status not recorded). Some clones in this sample may be carry-over from other donors' samples. The CDR3 coding sequence is TGTGCCAGCAGTGACTCCACAGGGGTCACTGGAAACACCATATATTTT. As protein: CASSDSTGVTGNTIYF.